This TCR beta chain is drawn from a study of T cell responses to AZD1222 COVID-19 vaccine. The study's findings and limits: The breadth and depth of Spike-specific TCRs increased once two AZD1222 doses had been given. There were mostly white British donors and more females than males, and clonal diversity was possibly underestimated.

CDR3 length: 18 amino acids. The J segment lost 0 bases and the V segment lost 4 bases, leaving 8 bases of the junction unmatched. The germline V gene encodes CDR1 SGHRS and CDR2 YFSETQ. Sequencing used immunoSEQ multiplex PCR; TCRdb keeps in-frame clones, though not all of them. The table lists about 150,000 clones, approximately 89% of them singletons. Points on this clone: Its specificity is not known.

The specimen comprised peripheral blood, sampled 28 days after the second AZD1222 dose. The chain links TRBV5-1 to TRBJ2-3; TRBD2 agrees at 13 bases. The sequence was obtained from an adult who received the AZD1222 COVID-19 vaccine. CDR3 amino acids: CASSTAGTSGTSTDTQYF. CDR3 DNA: TGCGCCAGCAGCACCGCCGGGACTAGCGGGACTAGCACAGATACGCAGTATTTT.